The sequence of this TCR beta chain was determined in a study of CD8 T cells in Susac syndrome. It was with random hexamers that about 0.45 to 1 ug RNA was reverse transcribed. Across 54 Vbeta and 13 Jbeta, TCR beta CDR3 was amplified with immunoSEQ multiplex PCR. TCRdb reprocessed the immunoSEQ multiplex PCR reads with MiXCR, giving one entry per CDR3 protein. The sample lists a few hundred thousand distinct CDR3 sequences, 92% seen once, with roughly 0.064% in the top ten. Blood CD8+ and CD4+ T cells underwent high-throughput TCR beta sequencing. Each multiple sclerosis control was a treatment-naive patient with relapsing-remitting disease that was either stable or active. J gave up 8 bases and V 4 bases, and 13 bases lay outside the gene matches. The CDR3 covers 16 residues. Germline loops: CDR1 SGHRS, CDR2 YFSETQ. Broader study findings: As the study acknowledged, the number of individuals in its TCR sequencing and HLA analysis was relatively small.

Points on this clonotype: Its antigen is still unknown.

What was sequenced was CD4+ T cells from PBMCs. The TCR sequence derives from a human donor with multiple sclerosis. J is TRBJ2-1 and V is TRBV5-1, with 9 positions matching TRBD2. As DNA, the CDR3 is TGCGCCAGCAGCATATTTAGCGGGAGTTTAGAGGATGAGCAGTTCTTC. Translating it yields CASSIFSGSLEDEQFF.